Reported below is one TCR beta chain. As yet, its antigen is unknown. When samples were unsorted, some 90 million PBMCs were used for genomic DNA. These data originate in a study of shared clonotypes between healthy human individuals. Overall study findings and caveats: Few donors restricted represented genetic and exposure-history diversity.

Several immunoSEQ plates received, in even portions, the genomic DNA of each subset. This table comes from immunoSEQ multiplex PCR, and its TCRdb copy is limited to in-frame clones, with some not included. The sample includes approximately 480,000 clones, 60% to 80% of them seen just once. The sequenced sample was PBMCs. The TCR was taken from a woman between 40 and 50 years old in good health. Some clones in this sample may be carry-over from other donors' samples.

The CDR3 spells CASRVGGQETQYF. The CDR3 DNA follows: TGTGCCAGCAGGGTGGGCGGGCAAGAGACCCAGTACTTC. The gene calls are TRBV27 and TRBJ2-5; D perhaps matches TRBD2 (5 bases). In germline, CDR1 is MNHEY, CDR2 SMNVEV (reference sequence). The CDR3 spans 13 residues. Trimming shortened V by 6 bases and J by 2 bases, and 10 bases separated the two germline ends.